The entry that follows covers one T cell receptor beta chain sequence. It has no known antigen specificity. Per-nucleotide qualities are absent, and no much larger clonotype sits a single base away. The data are from a study of cytomegalovirus exposure and HLA in healthy donors (dated by TCRdb to 2017 to 2019). Context from the whole study: In an earlier analysis of some 550 of the donors, about 260 Gb of sequence data and about 110 million unique TCR beta sequences from 150 million to 200 million T cells were reported. Class I and class II HLA loci were covered by the typing at four-digit resolution. On average, about 240,000 unique TCR beta nucleotide sequences were sequenced per donor among more than 350 genotyped donors of the cohort, with about 17% of those sequences being non-productive. In the later analysis, no new phenotypic data were used to find candidate immune exposures; instead, reliance was placed on TCR beta sequences and their occurrence across donors. Four or five DR-DQ haplotypes were treated as single units for association and clustering because of strong linkage in the cohort. The number of donors typed differed by locus, with 629-630 for A, B, C, DRB1 and DQB1, approximately 500 for DQA1, some 570 for DPA1, and 472 for DPB1. A later genetic analysis took genome-wide SNP genotypes for about 65% of the 666 donors and used that subset as a discovery cohort. In an earlier analysis of 587 of the donors, high-throughput TCR beta sequencing was used to judge whether each TCR beta V gene segment behaved as functional or pseudogenic. The study used immunosequencing to profile the T cell repertoires of hundreds of subjects and linked those repertoires to cytomegalovirus serostatus. All discovery cohort repertoires had been generated on a single sequencing platform. The study combined high-throughput TCR immunosequencing, statistical association of individual TCRs with disease status, and machine learning to predict cytomegalovirus infection status. Donor age, sex, ethnicity and CMV serostatus were compiled alongside the repertoire data. A separate validation cohort of more than 100 different subjects was used in addition to the roughly 700-subject first cohort. The study aimed to test whether signatures of past pathogen exposure could be identified by cataloging public T cell receptors. To study patterns of TCR occurrence, a later analysis re-analyzed previously published TCR beta repertoires from more than 550 donors and added high-resolution HLA genotyping. About 280 gigabases of sequencing data and tens of millions of unique TCR sequences made up an early release that covered several hundred HLA-typed donors. Of the 350 to 400 genotyped donors, approximately 83% fell in the genetic ancestry cluster associated with self-reported Caucasian donors.

Libraries came from the immunoSEQ multiplex PCR assay. For the multiplex PCR, a mixture combining 60 forward primers for TCR Vbeta segments and 13 reverse primers for TCR Jbeta segments was used. Amplification of the CDR3 region of rearranged TCR beta genes was performed with a multiplex PCR assay on genomic DNA. The Illumina HiSeq System was used to sequence the amplified TCR beta libraries as 87-base-pair reads. As for the original processing: In a later analysis, tens of millions of unique TCR beta chains were counted across the approximately 640 repertoires, and roughly 10 million of these chains were shared by at least two donors. Raw reads were error-corrected and collapsed into unique sequences with a nearest-neighbor algorithm that merged closely related sequences to remove PCR and sequencing errors. Alignment of CDR3 sequences to IMGT reference sequences was used to assign V, D and J gene segments. For a sequence to be retained, a match of at least six nucleotides was required to both a V gene segment and a J gene segment. A rearrangement counted as productive if the CDR3 had no stop codons and remained in frame with V and J, and every other rearrangement counted as non-productive. Following IMGT convention, CDR3 was defined as the stretch from the second conserved V-encoded cysteine to the conserved J-encoded phenylalanine. The earlier analysis of about 640 of the donors excluded any sequence lacking an unambiguous match to a single V gene segment. In an earlier analysis of a few hundred of the donors, a V segment was called functional when productive rearrangements were above 56.7%, and segregating when the standard deviation between donors exceeded 5%. A statistical classification framework was built for diagnosing cytomegalovirus status from the catalog of TCR beta chain sequences. In a later analysis, TCR nucleotide sequences were compared against IMGT/GENE-DB human TR gene sequences so that V and J genes could be assigned. Using the TCRdist pipeline, a later analysis assigned CDR3 sequences along with most-parsimonious VDJ recombination scenarios. In a later analysis, each TCR beta chain was defined by its CDR3 amino acid sequence together with its V-gene family, and reads without a unique V-gene family were excluded. To address suspected cross-contamination and a sequencing artifact, a later analysis removed roughly 580 highly shared, low-generation-probability nucleotide sequences. A later analysis calculated a clonal expansion index for each public chain from normalized within-repertoire ranks of inferred template counts. A later analysis computed generation probabilities with a VDJ recombination model fitted to out-of-frame rearrangements, and checked the results against IGoR. A later analysis scored TCR-TCR, TCR-HLA and TCR-CMV co-occurrence with hypergeometric tests, applying a repertoire-size bias correction to TCR pairs. To estimate false discovery rates, a later analysis permuted the HLA or CMV assignments 20 times. In a later analysis, co-occurring TCRs were grouped using DBSCAN, and TCRdist sequence similarity was added for clustering within HLA-allele-positive subsets. Repertoires with fewer than 30,000 or more than 120,000 public chains, plus five repertoires with anomalous nucleotide sharing, were excluded from co-occurrence clustering. TCRdb provides this immuneACCESS table in a form limited to in-frame rearrangements. Some clones are lacking; in checked studies, under half of them reflect an unresolved V gene, and why the rest are absent is not known. The D gene and trimming were derived from the DNA, and the V and J assignments and clone size from that table. For this sample the table gives about 160,000 clones, of which about 82% were detected only once. Of the sample, roughly 7.5% is held by the ten largest clones.

Reading the germline V gene gives CDR1 SGDLS and CDR2 YYNGEE. The CDR3 runs 14 amino acids, cysteine and phenylalanine included. Only CDR3 DNA remains: 42 bases, in frame from the first base. V lost 2 bases and J lost 1 base; the stretch between them is 10 bases long. Findings and caveats that apply to the study as a whole: The study listed approximately 150 TCR beta chains as associated with cytomegalovirus. Strong co-occurrence of HLA alleles, especially DR and DQ, made assigning TCR associations to individual alleles difficult. Presence/absence analyses assumed roughly uniform sequencing depth across donors, an assumption that may not hold. Across donors, most TCR sequences were observed very rarely, whereas some public TCRs were present in many individuals. In a later analysis, several top co-occurrence clusters were reported to appear linked to parvovirus B19, influenza, CMV and Epstein-Barr virus. Because HLA typing was unavailable for some donors at each locus, only the typed subset was used in association tests. The classifier was reported to diagnose cytomegalovirus status with high specificity and sensitivity in both the original and validation cohorts. In a later analysis, some 18,000 TCR beta sequences were associated with specific HLA alleles at a false discovery rate of 0.05. An earlier analysis of approximately 590 of the donors showed that most TCR beta V segments appeared in productive rearrangements either about 90% or about 30% of the time, which broadly matched IMGT annotations. The earlier analysis of around 600 of the donors excluded approximately 17 rarely observed V segments, including chromosome 9 orphons, because counts were too low. CMV serostatus was the only immune exposure information available for the cohort. Compared with equally common non-associated chains, HLA-associated TCR beta chains in a later analysis were more clonally expanded and had lower generation probabilities. A further reported finding was that TCR beta sequences accurately predicted the HLA-A and HLA-B alleles for most subjects in the first cohort. Linkage disequilibrium might explain the correlated functional status among segregating V segments, but an unknown experimental factor could not be excluded. A later analysis found that most CMV-associated TCR beta chains appeared HLA-restricted, with HLA associations seemingly driven largely by CMV exposure. Compared with the approximately 720-donor mean, donors in an Asian-associated ancestry cluster had fewer N-insertions in productive TCRs, according to a later genetic analysis. The cohort was sequenced for TCR beta chains only, and without alpha or paired-chain data the features that could be detected were limited. In a later analysis, TCR association rates were found to vary across HLA loci, with the most associated TCRs seen for DRB1 alleles and the fewest for HLA-C alleles. In vitro tests confirmed that a few of the cytomegalovirus-associated TCR beta chains recognize cytomegalovirus antigens. In a later genetic analysis, a missense DCLRE1C variant was associated with V-gene and J-gene trimming of TCR beta chains, and the association was replicated in an independent cohort. Some IMGT-functional V segments, including TRBV6-2 and TRBV6-3, could not be told apart with the 87-base-pair reads, so those segments were excluded. The authors suggested that the approach could potentially be extended to other disease states and immunological phenotypes. A cluster of highly shared sequence variants was judged likely to be a technical artifact of the sequencing pipeline.

In total, 630 or so healthy bone marrow donors made up the cohort. All cohort members were sampled while nominally healthy, although unrecorded immune exposures were likely present. The donor tested CMV seropositive, placing the donor among the roughly 300 seropositive members of the cohort. Every donor gave a peripheral blood sample, and the peripheral blood mononuclear cells from that sample were used for TCR beta sequencing. Genomic DNA was extracted from the blood cell samples with the Qiagen DNeasy Blood Extraction Kit. The sequence joins TRBV9 to TRBJ2-7, and the D gene may be TRBD2, 5 bases matching. The source of this sequence is a woman aged 30 to 39 in good health and CMV-seropositive. Sequencing used PBMCs. The DNA reads as follows: TGTGCCAGCAGCGTGGGGTCGGGGTCCTACGAGCAGTACTTC. Protein translation: CASSVGSGSYEQYF.